The source of this T cell receptor (beta chain) is a study of blood T cell repertoires in COVID-19. On the study more broadly: Samples taken during acute and convalescent COVID-19 were collected in the United States, Italy and Spain. In each case, the material was cDNA or gDNA derived from T cells, B-cell-depleted T cells, or PBMCs.

Followed over time, Seattle patients had been enrolled while infection was active. Germline lookup yields CDR1 SGHDT and CDR2 YYEEEE. The CDR3 runs 15 residues. Trimming cost V 0 bases and J 4 bases, with 13 bases left between them. Original methodology: Amplified reference gene primers provided the basis for estimating nucleated cell counts. Produced via immunoSEQ multiplex PCR; TCRdb's table is partial and in-frame only. The V and J calls and clone size were taken over from that table, and D and trimming were inferred from the DNA. The sample lists 330,000 or so clones, approximately 90% occurring once.

The sequence derives from a woman aged 60-70 years with COVID-19, enrolled during active disease. Sequences were obtained from peripheral blood. This chain connects TRBV5-6 to TRBJ2-5; tentatively, D is TRBD1 (5 bases). This CDR3 reads CASSLASGALETQYF. In nucleotides, the CDR3 is TGTGCCAGCAGCTTGGCCAGTGGGGCCCTAGAGACCCAGTACTTC.